This record covers a single T cell receptor beta chain. Conventional CD4 T cells were sorted as CD4+CD127+ cells. These data belong to a study of B cell selection in AIRE deficiency. Libraries were prepared by immunoSEQ multiplex PCR; TCRdb keeps only in-frame clonotypes and omits some of them. The table includes around 24,000 clones, around 96% detected once. Trimming took 0 bases from V and 6 from J, leaving 4 bases between them. Germline CDR1 SGHNT, CDR2 YYREEE (reference sequence). The CDR3 loop spans 11 amino acids. The sequence came from a human donor in good health. The chain couples TRBV5-4 to TRBJ2-7; no firm D call. The sequencing sample was made of CD4+CD127+ conventional T cells sorted from PBMCs. CDR3 in DNA: TGTGCCAGCAGCTTGGATCGCGAGCAGTACTTC. As protein: CASSLDREQYF.